This TCR beta chain appears in the sequencing data of a study of glioma-infiltrating T cells after dendritic cell vaccination. Study-level background: At biweekly intervals, patients got three intradermal dendritic cell vaccine injections.

Sequencing was performed with immunoSEQ multiplex PCR; in TCRdb, only in-frame clones are kept and a portion is missing. The repertoire includes some 100,000 clones, around 85% of them detected once, and over 2.5% sits in the top ten. The germline gives CDR1 SGHKS, CDR2 YYEKEE (reference sequence). The CDR3 is 17 residues long. V was clipped by 0 bases and J by 0 bases, with 16 bases between them. This clone was detected once. The antigen is unknown. Study results and caveats: Patients with more pretreatment TILs had longer time to progression and survival.

The receptor was derived from a human donor with glioblastoma. V gene TRBV5-5 combines with J gene TRBJ2-7; D not certain. The material sequenced was blood, taken before dendritic cell vaccination. In nucleotides, the CDR3 is TGTGCCAGCAGCTTGGCCATACAGAACCCATTCTCCTACGAGCAGTACTTC. Its protein is CASSLAIQNPFSYEQYF.